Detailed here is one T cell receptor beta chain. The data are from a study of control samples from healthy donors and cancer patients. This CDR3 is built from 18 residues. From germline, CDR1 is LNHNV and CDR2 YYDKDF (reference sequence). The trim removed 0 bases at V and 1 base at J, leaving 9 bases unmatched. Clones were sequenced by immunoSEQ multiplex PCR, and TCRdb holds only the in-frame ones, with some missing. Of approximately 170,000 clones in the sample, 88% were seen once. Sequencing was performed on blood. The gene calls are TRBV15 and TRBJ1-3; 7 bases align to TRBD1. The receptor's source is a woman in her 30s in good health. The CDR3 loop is CATSRENNRGTSGNTIYF. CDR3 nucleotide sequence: TGTGCCACCAGCAGAGAGAATAACAGGGGTACGTCTGGAAACACCATATATTTT. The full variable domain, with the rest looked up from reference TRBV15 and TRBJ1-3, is DAMVIQNPRYQVTQFGKPVTLSCSQTLNHNVMYWYQQKSSQAPKLLFHYYDKDFNNEADTPDNFQSRRPNTSFCFLDIRSPGLGDTAMYLCATSRENNRGTSGNTIYFGEGSWLTVV.